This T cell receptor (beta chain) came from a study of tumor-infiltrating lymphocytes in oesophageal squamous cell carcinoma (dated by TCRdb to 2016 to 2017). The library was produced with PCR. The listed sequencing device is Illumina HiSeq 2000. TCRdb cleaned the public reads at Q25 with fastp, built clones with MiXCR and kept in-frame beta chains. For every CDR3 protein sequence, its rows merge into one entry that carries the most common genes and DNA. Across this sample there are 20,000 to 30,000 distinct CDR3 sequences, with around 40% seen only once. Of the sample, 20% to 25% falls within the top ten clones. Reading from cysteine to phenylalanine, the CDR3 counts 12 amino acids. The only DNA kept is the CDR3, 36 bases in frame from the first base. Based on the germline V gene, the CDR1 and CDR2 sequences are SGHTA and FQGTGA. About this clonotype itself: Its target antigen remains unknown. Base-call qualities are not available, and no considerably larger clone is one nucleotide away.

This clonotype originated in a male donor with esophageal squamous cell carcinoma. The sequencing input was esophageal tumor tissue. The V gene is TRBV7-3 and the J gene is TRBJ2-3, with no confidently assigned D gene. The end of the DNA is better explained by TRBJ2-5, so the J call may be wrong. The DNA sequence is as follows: TGTGCCAGCAGCTTAAAAGCGGAGACCCAGTACTTC. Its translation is CASSLKAETQYF.